The rows below give T cell receptor beta chains drawn from one sample of a study of siplizumab effects on memory and regulatory T cells. Profiled with immunoSEQ multiplex PCR; TCRdb holds only in-frame clones, not every one. Of some 7,000 clones listed, approximately 70% are singletons. Material: effector memory CD8+ T cells sorted from blood. The receptors here all came from a human donor in good health. Both conserved end residues are part of each CDR3. A D gene is named only where the DNA matches it firmly. Size is stated for part of the rows, as once, few or many counts, or as a class when the clone is expanded.

.	TRBJ1-5	large	TRBV27	CASRPYQPQHF	TGTGCCAGCAGGCCTTATCAGCCCCAGCATTTT
TRBD2	TRBJ2-3	.	TRBV9	CASSVPRASGAGVTDTQYF	TGTGCCAGCAGCGTGCCTCGTGCTAGTGGGGCGGGAGTCACAGATACGCAGTATTTT
TRBD1	TRBJ1-1	.	TRBV28	CASSLSPTGVGEAFF	TGTGCCAGCAGTTTATCGCCGACAGGGGTTGGTGAAGCTTTCTTT
TRBD1	TRBJ1-2	.	TRBV10-3	CAIREQGVNYGYTF	TGTGCCATCAGGGAACAGGGGGTGAACTATGGCTACACCTTC
.	TRBJ1-1	few	TRBV27	CASRTANTEAFF	TGTGCCAGCAGGACAGCGAACACTGAAGCTTTCTTT
TRBD1	TRBJ1-1	.	TRBV7-2	CASSLRDSVREGTEAFF	TGTGCCAGCAGCTTAAGGGACAGTGTGAGAGAGGGCACTGAAGCTTTCTTT
TRBD1	TRBJ2-1	.	TRBV29-1	CSVEPRGLTHEQFF	TGCAGCGTTGAACCCAGGGGGCTAACCCATGAGCAGTTCTTC
.	TRBJ2-1	.	TRBV7-9	CASRHTGGEQFF	TGTGCCAGCAGGCACACGGGGGGCGAGCAGTTCTTC
TRBD1	TRBJ1-4	.	TRBV2	CASSPGQGRDEKLFF	TGTGCCAGCAGCCCGGGACAGGGACGGGATGAAAAACTGTTTTTT
.	TRBJ2-7	.	TRBV29-1	CSVDFGGEQYF	TGCAGCGTAGATTTCGGGGGCGAGCAGTACTTC
.	TRBJ1-6	once	TRBV6-5	CASSYKGEREPLHF	TGTGCCAGCAGTTACAAAGGAGAGAGGGAACCCCTCCACTTT
.	TRBJ2-2	.	TRBV6-1	CASNSPVGELFF	TGTGCCAGCAACTCACCCGTCGGGGAGCTGTTTTTT
TRBD1	TRBJ2-7	.	TRBV5-5	CASTSGTGNYEQYF	TGTGCCAGCACCTCCGGGACAGGGAACTACGAGCAGTACTTC
TRBD2	TRBJ2-1	once	TRBV6-4	CASSEEGTSSYNEQFF	TGTGCCAGCAGTGAAGAAGGGACTAGCTCCTACAATGAGCAGTTCTTC
.	TRBJ1-2	.	TRBV5-1	CASSTYYGYTF	TGCGCCAGCAGCACTTACTATGGCTACACCTTC
.	TRBJ2-7	.	TRBV27	CASSFGPLNYEQYF	TGTGCCAGCAGTTTCGGACCCCTAAACTACGAGCAGTACTTC
.	TRBJ2-7	once	TRBV7-2	CASSLAGTYEQYF	TGTGCCAGCAGCTTGGCAGGGACCTACGAGCAGTACTTC
TRBD2	TRBJ2-3	few	TRBV30	CAWRELAGEVDTQYF	TGTGCCTGGAGAGAATTAGCGGGAGAAGTGGATACGCAGTATTTT
.	TRBJ2-1	.	TRBV19	CASSINVDLPNEQFF	TGTGCCAGTAGTATCAACGTGGACCTTCCCAATGAGCAGTTCTTC
.	TRBJ1-6	.	TRBV25-1	CASSELGQHLHF	TGTGCCAGCAGTGAACTGGGGCAGCACCTCCACTTT
.	TRBJ1-2	.	TRBV30	CAWSYSVFNYGYTF	TGTGCCTGGAGTTACAGCGTTTTTAACTATGGCTACACCTTC
.	TRBJ1-6	.	TRBV11-3	CASSLGAANSPLHF	TGTGCCAGCAGCTTAGGCGCAGCCAACTCACCCCTCCACTTT
.	TRBJ2-1	.	TRBV9	CASSGLESHEQFF	TGTGCCAGCAGCGGACTAGAATCCCATGAGCAGTTCTTC
TRBD1	TRBJ2-7	.	TRBV29-1	CSGVSGGSYEQYF	TGCAGCGGGGTTTCAGGGGGCTCCTACGAGCAGTACTTC
.	TRBJ2-3	.	TRBV28	CASRRTGGETDTQYF	TGTGCCAGCAGACGGACAGGAGGGGAGACAGATACGCAGTATTTT
.	TRBJ2-6	few	TRBV15	CATSREQGSGANVLTF	TGTGCCACCAGCAGAGAACAAGGCTCTGGGGCCAACGTCCTGACTTTC
TRBD1	TRBJ2-7	.	TRBV10-3	CAGQGDVTYEQYF	TGTGCCGGCCAGGGGGACGTTACCTACGAGCAGTACTTC
.	TRBJ2-1	.	TRBV13	CASSLGSSTEQFF	TGTGCCAGCAGCTTAGGGAGTAGCACTGAGCAGTTCTTC
.	TRBJ1-4	once	TRBV5-5	CASSQDGVGVKLFF	TGTGCCAGCAGCCAAGATGGGGTCGGGGTGAAACTGTTTTTT
TRBD2	TRBJ2-1	few	TRBV11-3	CASKPPGTSQNEQFF	TGTGCCAGCAAACCTCCTGGGACTAGTCAAAATGAGCAGTTCTTC
.	TRBJ2-5	.	TRBV7-6	CASSLDGGNWETQYF	TGTGCCAGCAGCTTAGACGGGGGCAACTGGGAAACCCAGTACTTC
.	TRBJ2-2	.	TRBV11-1	CASSPKLERPLDTGELFF	TGTGCCAGCAGCCCAAAATTAGAGCGGCCTTTGGACACCGGGGAGCTGTTTTTT
.	TRBJ2-3	.	TRBV19	CASSTNRQSYYNFTDTQYF	TGTGCCAGTAGTACGAATCGACAGAGCTACTACAACTTCACAGATACGCAGTATTTT
TRBD1	TRBJ2-7	.	TRBV29-1	CSVTGDSYEQYF	TGCAGCGTGACAGGGGACTCCTACGAGCAGTACTTC
TRBD1	TRBJ2-7	.	TRBV7-9	CASSEGQGALKQYF	TGTGCCAGCAGCGAAGGACAGGGGGCTCTTAAGCAGTACTTC
.	TRBJ2-6	medium-sized	TRBV15	CATSRASDYSGANVLTF	TGTGCCACCAGCAGAGCTTCCGACTACTCTGGGGCCAACGTCCTGACTTTC
.	TRBJ2-7	medium-sized	TRBV14	CASSLWDVSSYEQYF	TGTGCCAGCAGCCTTTGGGACGTCAGCTCCTACGAGCAGTACTTC
TRBD2	TRBJ2-1	few	TRBV9	CASSVDLAGASVNNEQFF	TGTGCCAGCAGCGTAGACCTAGCGGGAGCGTCGGTCAACAATGAGCAGTTCTTC
.	TRBJ1-2	.	TRBV9	CASSVAGTNYGYTF	TGTGCCAGCAGCGTAGCCGGGACTAACTATGGCTACACCTTC
TRBD1	TRBJ1-1	.	TRBV7-6	CASSRPGGKNTEAFF	TGTGCCAGCAGTAGACCAGGGGGGAAGAACACTGAAGCTTTCTTT